This TCR beta chain is drawn from a study of preoperative IRX-2 immunotherapy in early breast cancer. The treatment here: preoperative locoregional IRX-2 cytokine immunotherapy. Preoperative locoregional IRX-2 cytokine immunotherapy was tested in the phase Ib source study. The table came from immunoSEQ multiplex PCR; TCRdb's copy has only in-frame clones and leaves some out. This sample has 25,000 to 30,000 clones, with 70% to 85% found just once. V was clipped by 0 bases and J by 7 bases, with 10 bases between them. The germline V gene has CDR1 GTSNPN and CDR2 SVGIG (reference sequence). This CDR3 is built from 13 residues.

The chain is built from TRBV30 and TRBJ1-5; D is undetermined. This clonotype was sampled from a human donor with breast cancer. Sampling took place from a patient treated with IRX-2 immunotherapy. The CDR3: CAWSVSAEQPQHF. CDR3 DNA sequence: TGTGCCTGGAGTGTAAGTGCGGAGCAGCCCCAGCATTTT.